The 28 T cell receptor beta chains presented below share a single source sample, sequenced in a study of cytomegalovirus exposure and HLA in healthy donors (dated by TCRdb to about 2017). Libraries were prepared through the immunoSEQ multiplex PCR assay. In TCRdb, the immuneACCESS table is reduced to in-frame sequences with V and J assigned. These tables do not hold every clone; where another copy was compared, an unresolved V gene accounts for under half, and the others remain unexplained. This sample is represented by about 160,000 clones; about 86% of them were singletons. Approximately 2.2% of the sample goes to the ten largest clones. Sequenced sample: PBMCs. The receptors were sampled from a young woman in good health and CMV-seronegative.

This chain links TRBV5-1 with TRBJ2-3; 7 nucleotides match TRBD1. Germline CDR1 SGHRS, CDR2 YFSETQ. The CDR3 sequence is 14 residues long. V shed 2 bases and J 2 bases; nucleotides not matched to a gene: 2. Here the CDR3 reads CASSFGQATDTQYF. CDR3 in DNA: TGCGCCAGCAGCTTCGGACAGGCCACAGATACGCAGTATTTT.

The chain is built from TRBV7-3 and TRBJ2-1, with 11 bases matching TRBD2. This CDR3 is built from 16 residues. Trimming at V came to 5 bases and at J to 6 bases, leaving 9 bases not matched to a gene. Germline V gives CDR1 SGHTA, CDR2 FQGTGA. CDR3: CASSISGTSGFNEQFF. DNA for the CDR3: TGTGCCAGCAGCATCTCCGGGACTAGCGGATTCAATGAGCAGTTCTTC.

The chain employs TRBV6-5 and TRBJ1-2; the match to TRBD1 covers 8 bases. From germline, CDR1 is MNHEY and CDR2 SVGAGI. Unmatched junction bases numbered 7, after V lost 0 bases and J lost 4 bases. The CDR3 consists of 16 residues. CDR3 nucleotides: TGTGCCAGCAGTTACTCTGGGACAGGACCCCGCTATGGCTACACCTTC. Translation: CASSYSGTGPRYGYTF.

The chain is built from TRBV7-6 and TRBJ1-1, with a possible D match to TRBD1 (5 bases). Germline V CDR1 and CDR2: SGHVS, FNYEAQ. The CDR3 runs 15 residues. V lost 3 bases and J lost 0, with 11 bases in between. The CDR3 here is CASSLYPGLNTEAFF. The CDR3 nucleotides read TGTGCCAGCAGCTTGTATCCAGGGCTGAACACTGAAGCTTTCTTT.

V and J are TRBV5-1 and TRBJ1-1, with no clear D. Germline V gene sequence: CDR1 SGHRS, CDR2 YFSETQ. CDR3 size: 13 residues. Trimming left V 6 bases short and J 0 bases short, with 9 bases between. The CDR3 sequence: CASTKSMNTEAFF. The CDR3 coding sequence is TGCGCCAGCACGAAGAGCATGAACACTGAAGCTTTCTTT.

DNA for the CDR3: TGTGCTAGTGGTTTGGTAAAGGGGGAGACCCAGTACTTC. Translating gives CASGLVKGETQYF. The chain couples TRBV12-5 to TRBJ2-5, with a tentative D call TRBD1 (5 bases). CDR3 length: 13 residues. Germline loops: CDR1 LGHNT, CDR2 FRNRAP. Trimming took 0 bases from V and 5 from J, leaving 7 bases between them.

CDR3 nucleotide sequence: TGCGCCAGCGGAGAACAGGGCGGCACTGAAGCTTTCTTT. It translates to CASGEQGGTEAFF. The gene calls are TRBV5-1 and TRBJ1-1, with a tentative D call TRBD1 (6 bases). The CDR3 covers 13 residues. Germline V gives CDR1 SGHRS, CDR2 YFSETQ. Deletions cut 7 bases from V and 4 bases from J, with 14 bases between.

This clone showed up just once. The chain uses TRBV6-6 and TRBJ2-5; D possibly corresponds to TRBD1 (6 bases). Deletions cut 2 bases from V and 1 base from J, with 11 bases between. Germline assignment: CDR1 MNHNY and CDR2 SVGAGI (reference sequence). There are 15 residues in the CDR3. Here the CDR3 reads CASSYAGAVQETQYF. In DNA form, the CDR3 reads TGTGCCAGCAGTTACGCAGGGGCGGTCCAAGAGACCCAGTACTTC.

The chain recombines TRBV18 with TRBJ2-1; 9 bases line up with TRBD1. The CDR3 is 17 residues long. Germline assignment: CDR1 KGHSH and CDR2 LQKENI. V lost 3 bases, J lost 6 bases, and 12 bases stayed unmatched. The CDR3 loop is CASSPRLLGQGINEQFF. In DNA, the CDR3 is TGTGCCAGCTCACCTCGACTACTGGGACAGGGCATCAATGAGCAGTTCTTC.

The chain combines TRBV6-5 with TRBJ2-7, with D possibly TRBD1 on 6 matching bases. Per the germline V gene, CDR1 is MNHEY and CDR2 is SVGAGI. Trimming removed 0 bases at V and 6 bases at J, with 15 bases between. The CDR3 contains 15 residues. CDR3 loop: CASSYSRDIISEQYF. CDR3 in DNA: TGTGCCAGCAGTTACTCCCGGGACATCATTTCCGAGCAGTACTTC.

The chain has TRBV6-5 and TRBJ2-2; 7 bases match TRBD1. Trimming took 2 bases from V and 1 from J; bases not matched to a gene: 1. The CDR3 is made up of 15 amino acids. Germline V gene sequence: CDR1 MNHEY, CDR2 SVGAGI. This chain's CDR3 is CASSYRTGNTGELFF. CDR3 nucleotides: TGTGCCAGCAGTTACCGGACAGGGAACACCGGGGAGCTGTTTTTT.

The V call is TRBV15, the J call TRBJ1-1; TRBD1 matches 7 bases. The CDR3 loop spans 15 amino acids. V shed 1 base, J shed 2 bases, and the junction held 4 bases outside the gene matches. The germline V gene encodes CDR1 LNHNV and CDR2 YYDKDF (reference sequence). CDR3 in DNA: TGTGCCACCAGCAGAGGGGACAGACTAAACACTGAAGCTTTCTTT. It specifies CATSRGDRLNTEAFF. The complete variable domain, with remaining parts taken from reference TRBV15 and TRBJ1-1, reads DAMVIQNPRYQVTQFGKPVTLSCSQTLNHNVMYWYQQKSSQAPKLLFHYYDKDFNNEADTPDNFQSRRPNTSFCFLDIRSPGLGDTAMYLCATSRGDRLNTEAFFGQGTRLTVV.

The V gene is TRBV9, the J gene TRBJ2-7, with TRBD2 matching over 10 bases. After removal of 4 bases from V and 3 bases from J, the junction contained 7 bases not matched to a gene. CDR1 and CDR2 from the germline V gene are SGDLS and YYNGEE. CDR3 size: 15 residues. CDR3: CASSSGTSDVYEQYF. As DNA, the CDR3 is TGTGCCAGCAGCTCAGGGACTAGCGACGTCTACGAGCAGTACTTC.

In its sample, this clone was seen a few times. The J gene is TRBJ1-6, the V gene TRBV2, with 7 bases fitting TRBD1. The CDR3 is 14 amino acids. V shed 7 bases, J shed 4 bases, and the junction held 4 bases outside the gene matches. In germline, CDR1 is SNHLY, CDR2 FYNNEI. In DNA, the CDR3 is TGTGCCAGCATGGACAGGATTTATAATTCACCCCTCCACTTT. It codes for CASMDRIYNSPLHF.

This chain joins TRBV4-3 and TRBJ2-1, with 10 positions matching TRBD2. There are 17 residues in the CDR3. V dropped 0 bases and J dropped 4; count of bases not matched to a gene: 6. Germline V gives CDR1 LGHNA, CDR2 YSLEER. Here the CDR3 DNA reads TGCGCCAGCAGCCAAGATCTAGCAGCGGGAGGGTACAATGAGCAGTTCTTC. Its protein is CASSQDLAAGGYNEQFF.

This clone was observed a few times. The chain has TRBV15 and TRBJ1-2; no definite D call. The germline V and J ends were trimmed by 1 base and 2 bases, with 14 bases remaining between them. This CDR3 spans 16 amino acids. CDR1 LNHNV and CDR2 YYDKDF come from the germline V gene (reference sequence). The CDR3 loop reads CATSRGSGPINYGYTF. For the CDR3, the DNA is TGTGCCACCAGCAGAGGTTCAGGTCCCATAAACTATGGCTACACCTTC. Full variable domain (rest looked up from reference TRBV15 and TRBJ1-2): DAMVIQNPRYQVTQFGKPVTLSCSQTLNHNVMYWYQQKSSQAPKLLFHYYDKDFNNEADTPDNFQSRRPNTSFCFLDIRSPGLGDTAMYLCATSRGSGPINYGYTFGSGTRLTVV.

The J gene is TRBJ2-1, the V gene TRBV10-3; TRBD1 matches at 8 bases. CDR3 length: 14 amino acids. Germline CDR1 is ENHRY and CDR2 is SYGVKD. Losses at the gene ends were 6 bases for V and 8 bases for J; bases not matched to a gene: 9. The CDR3 DNA is TGTGCCATCAGCGGTAGGACAGGGTTCGATGAGCAGTTCTTC. Its translation is CAISGRTGFDEQFF.

The genes are TRBV7-6 and TRBJ2-3, with 11 bases that match TRBD2. Per the germline V gene, CDR1 is SGHVS and CDR2 is FNYEAQ. This CDR3 comprises 16 residues. V shed 5 bases, J shed 5 bases, and the junction held 9 bases outside the gene matches. In DNA form, the CDR3 reads TGTGCCAGCAGCCCCCGGATAGCGGGGGGGCAAGATACGCAGTATTTT. This sequence encodes CASSPRIAGGQDTQYF.

The rearrangement uses TRBV4-2 and TRBJ1-1; no definite D call. The CDR3 has 14 amino acids. Trimming pared 4 bases from V and 3 bases from J, leaving 12 bases between. Looked up from germline, CDR1 is LGHNA and CDR2 is YNFKEQ. CDR3 sequence reads: CASSRRLADTEAFF. The CDR3 nucleotides read TGTGCCAGCAGCCGACGGTTGGCGGACACTGAAGCTTTCTTT.

The chain links TRBV11-2 to TRBJ1-1; 7 bases map to TRBD1. The germline gives CDR1 SGHAT, CDR2 FQNNGV. J was trimmed by 0 bases and V by 5 bases; bases with no gene match: 12. This CDR3 region has 17 residues. The CDR3 loop is CASSHRPQGQMNTEAFF. The CDR3, as DNA: TGTGCCAGCAGCCATCGCCCCCAGGGACAGATGAACACTGAAGCTTTCTTT. Combining the CDR3 with reference TRBV11-2 and TRBJ1-1 gives the whole variable domain EAGVAQSPRYKIIEKRQSVAFWCNPISGHATLYWYQQILGQGPKLLIQFQNNGVVDDSQLPKDRFSAERLKGVDSTLKIQPAKLEDSAVYLCASSHRPQGQMNTEAFFGQGTRLTVV.

The chain joins TRBV5-4 to TRBJ2-3; tentative D call: TRBD2 (6 bases). The CDR3 consists of 13 residues. In germline, CDR1 is SGHNT, CDR2 YYREEE (reference sequence). V shed 1 base and J shed 14 bases, with 17 bases lying between them. This CDR3 reads CASSLRAGAGRYF. The CDR3 DNA is TGTGCCAGCAGCTTGAGAGCCGGGGCCGGGAGGTATTTT.

The gene calls are TRBV18 and TRBJ1-2, with 9 bases lining up with TRBD1. The junction had 14 bases not matched to a gene; V was cut back by 5 bases and J by 4 bases. The CDR3 has 17 amino acids. The germline V gene has CDR1 KGHSH and CDR2 LQKENI. The CDR3 sequence is CASSELGTGLNGYGYTF. The CDR3 DNA is TGTGCCAGCTCAGAGCTTGGGACAGGGCTGAATGGCTATGGCTACACCTTC.

This clone showed up just once. This chain uses TRBV5-1 with TRBJ2-6; D is unresolved. V was clipped by 6 bases and J by 1 base, with 20 bases between them. This CDR3 comprises 18 residues. Germline V CDR1 and CDR2: SGHRS, YFSETQ. The CDR3 here is CASTKTQQSPSGANVLTF. The CDR3 DNA sequence: TGCGCCAGCACCAAAACACAGCAATCCCCTTCTGGGGCCAACGTCCTGACTTTC.

The chain joins TRBV5-1 to TRBJ1-2, with TRBD1 as a possible D gene (6 bases). The germline gives CDR1 SGHRS, CDR2 YFSETQ. This CDR3 is 15 amino acids long. V was pared by 4 bases and J by 2 bases, with 15 bases between. The CDR3 bases are TGCGCCAGCAGCAGAGACAGGAGTTTAAACTATGGCTACACCTTC. This encodes CASSRDRSLNYGYTF.

This chain uses TRBV20-1 with TRBJ2-1; D unresolved. The germline V gene has CDR1 DFQATT and CDR2 SNEGSKA (reference sequence). Trimming shortened V by 4 bases and J by 6 bases, and 7 bases separated the two germline ends. This CDR3 contains 11 residues. CDR3 amino acids: CSATRVNEQFF. CDR3 coding DNA: TGCAGTGCTACCCGGGTCAATGAGCAGTTCTTC.

This chain joins TRBV9 and TRBJ2-3, with TRBD2 matching 10 bases. The ends lost 3 bases at V and 0 bases at J; junction bases unmatched: 4. This CDR3 has 16 residues. Germline lookup yields CDR1 SGDLS and CDR2 YYNGEE. DNA of the CDR3: TGTGCCAGCAGCGAGCGGGAGGGAGCGAGCACAGATACGCAGTATTTT. It specifies CASSEREGASTDTQYF.

The chain recombines TRBV7-9 with TRBJ1-4, with TRBD1 matching over 10 bases. This CDR3 region has 15 residues. V dropped 4 bases and J dropped 8; count of bases not matched to a gene: 7. Germline-derived CDR1 and CDR2 are SEHNR and FQNEAQ (reference sequence). Here the CDR3 reads CASSSGQGLREKLFF. The CDR3 DNA reads as TGTGCCAGCAGCTCGGGACAGGGGCTCCGGGAAAAACTGTTTTTT.

This sequence joins TRBV15 and TRBJ2-3, with 7 bases lining up with TRBD2. V was clipped by 5 bases and J by 1 base; unmatched bases: 6. The germline gives CDR1 LNHNV, CDR2 YYDKDF (reference sequence). This CDR3 region has 15 residues. The CDR3 is CATSVLASRTDTQYF. The CDR3 DNA follows: TGTGCCACCAGCGTACTAGCGTCCCGCACAGATACGCAGTATTTT.